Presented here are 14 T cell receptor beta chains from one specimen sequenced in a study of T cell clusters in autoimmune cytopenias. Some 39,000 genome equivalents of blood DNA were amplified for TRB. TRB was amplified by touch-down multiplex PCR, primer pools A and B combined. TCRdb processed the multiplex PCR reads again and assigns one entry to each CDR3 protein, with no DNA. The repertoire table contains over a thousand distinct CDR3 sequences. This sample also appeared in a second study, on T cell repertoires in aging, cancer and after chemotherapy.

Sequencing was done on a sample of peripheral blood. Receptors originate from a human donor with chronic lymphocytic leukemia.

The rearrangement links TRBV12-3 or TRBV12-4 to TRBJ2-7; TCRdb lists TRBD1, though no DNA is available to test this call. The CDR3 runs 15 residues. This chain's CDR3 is CASRKTGVGSYEQYF.

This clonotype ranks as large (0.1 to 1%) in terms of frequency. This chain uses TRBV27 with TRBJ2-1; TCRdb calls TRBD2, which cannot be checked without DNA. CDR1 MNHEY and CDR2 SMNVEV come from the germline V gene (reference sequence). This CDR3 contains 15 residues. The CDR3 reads CASTRGLAGTNEQFF.

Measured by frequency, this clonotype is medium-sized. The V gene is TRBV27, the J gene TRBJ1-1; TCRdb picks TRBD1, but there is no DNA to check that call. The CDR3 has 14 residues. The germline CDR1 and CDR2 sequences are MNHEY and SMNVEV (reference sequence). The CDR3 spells CASSLSAGSMKAFF.

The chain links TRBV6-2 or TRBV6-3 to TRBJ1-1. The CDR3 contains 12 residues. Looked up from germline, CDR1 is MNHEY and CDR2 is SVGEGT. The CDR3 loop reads CASSYSTREAFF.

The CDR3 is CASSLAAFQPQHF. The chain recombines TRBV28 with TRBJ1-5. Germline V CDR1 and CDR2: MDHEN, SYDVKM. This CDR3 is built from 13 residues.

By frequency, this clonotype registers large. The CDR3 sequence: CASSSTGGGKGDTQYF. The chain is built from TRBV6-5 and TRBJ2-3; TCRdb's assignment of TRBD1 cannot be checked, as there is no DNA. Germline CDR1 and CDR2: MNHEY and SVGAGI. The CDR3 length is 16 residues.

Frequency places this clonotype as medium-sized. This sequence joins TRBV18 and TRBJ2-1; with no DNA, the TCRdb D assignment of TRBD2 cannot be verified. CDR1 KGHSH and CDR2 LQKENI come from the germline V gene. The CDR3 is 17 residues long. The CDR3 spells CASSPTPTLAGEGEQFF.

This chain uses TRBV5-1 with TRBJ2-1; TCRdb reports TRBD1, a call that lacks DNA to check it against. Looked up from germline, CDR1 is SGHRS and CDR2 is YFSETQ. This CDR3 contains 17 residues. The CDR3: CASSSAGGLEFYNEQFF.

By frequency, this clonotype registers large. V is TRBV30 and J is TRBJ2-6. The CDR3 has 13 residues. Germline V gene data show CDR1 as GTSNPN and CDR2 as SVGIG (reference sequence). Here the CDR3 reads CAWDRGGANVLTF.

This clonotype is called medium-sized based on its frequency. The CDR3 is CAWSGDSYNEQFF. V usage is TRBV30 and J usage is TRBJ2-1. This CDR3 has 13 amino acids. CDR1 and CDR2 (germline): GTSNPN, SVGIG (reference sequence). The full variable domain, completed using reference TRBV30 and TRBJ2-1, is SQTIHQWPATLVQPVGSPLSLECTVEGTSNPNLYWYRQAAGRGLQLLFYSVGIGQISSEVPQNLSASRPQDRQFILSSKKLLLSDSGFYLCAWSGDSYNEQFFGPGTRLTVL.

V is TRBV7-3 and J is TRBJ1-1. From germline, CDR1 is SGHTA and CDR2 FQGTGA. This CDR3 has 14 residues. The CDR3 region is CASSFTGEGTEAFF.

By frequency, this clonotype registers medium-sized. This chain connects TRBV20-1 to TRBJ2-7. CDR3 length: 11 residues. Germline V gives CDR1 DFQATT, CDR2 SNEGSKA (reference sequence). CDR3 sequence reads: CSAWTQSEQYF.

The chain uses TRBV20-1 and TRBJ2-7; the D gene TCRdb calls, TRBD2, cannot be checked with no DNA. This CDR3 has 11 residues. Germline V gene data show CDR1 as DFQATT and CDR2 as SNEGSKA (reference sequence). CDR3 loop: CSALARHEQYF.

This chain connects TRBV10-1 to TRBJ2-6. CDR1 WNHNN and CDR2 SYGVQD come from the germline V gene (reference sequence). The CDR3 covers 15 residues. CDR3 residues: CASSAGTTGANVLTF.